This T cell receptor beta chain comes out of a study of T cell responses to AZD1222 COVID-19 vaccine. Overall study: Second-dose schedules of about 4 or about 12 weeks were combined. General study points: Clonal diversity was possibly underestimated, and the donors were mostly white British, with more females. Reportedly, nearly half the spike-specific TCRs target unmutated variant regions.

Trimming cost V 0 bases and J 5 bases, with 12 bases left between them. The CDR3 loop spans 15 amino acids. Germline CDR1 is SGHKS and CDR2 is YYEKEE (reference sequence). A remark on this clone: The antigen is undetermined.

The method was immunoSEQ multiplex PCR; TCRdb's version includes in-frame clones alone and lacks a portion of them. The profile shows about 110,000 clones, 88% of them singletons. The sequencing used peripheral blood, collected on day 0 of AZD1222 vaccination. The chain couples TRBV5-5 to TRBJ1-5; TRBD1 is a possible D gene (5 bases). The receptor comes from an adult in good health. CDR3 DNA: TGTGCCAGCAGCTTGGAGGGGCGGTCATATCAGCCCCAGCATTTT. Its translation: CASSLEGRSYQPQHF.